The 8 T cell receptor beta chains given below trace back to one sample, sequenced in a study of T cells in narcolepsy. Here immunoSEQ multiplex PCR was the method, and the copy in TCRdb shows in-frame clones only, minus some. Of around 34,000 clones listed, around 77% are singletons. Sequenced input: memory (CD45RA-) CD4+ T cells from blood. The receptors were gathered from a human donor in good health.

The V call is TRBV11-2, the J call TRBJ2-5; D ambiguous. V shed 6 bases and J shed 1 base, with 15 bases lying between them. This CDR3 region has 15 residues. Germline CDR1 and CDR2: SGHAT and FQNNGV. The CDR3 sequence: CASRGSGAFQETQYF. CDR3 nucleotide sequence: TGTGCCAGCAGAGGTTCGGGCGCATTCCAAGAGACCCAGTACTTC.

This clone was seen more than once but under ten times. The CDR3 DNA reads as TGCGCCAGCAGCCAAGAAGGAGGATTGGGAGAGACCCAGTACTTC. Translated, it gives CASSQEGGLGETQYF. V and J are TRBV4-1 and TRBJ2-5; D might be TRBD2 (5 bases). Germline V CDR1 and CDR2: MGHRA, YSYEKL. Trimming left V 0 bases short and J 4 bases short, with 12 bases between. The CDR3 spans 15 residues.

This rearrangement joins TRBV10-1 to TRBJ2-3, with a possible D match to TRBD1 (6 bases). V lost 0 bases, J lost 0 bases, and 16 bases lay in between. Germline V lookup: CDR1 WNHNN, CDR2 SYGVQD (reference sequence). This CDR3 contains 18 residues. CDR3 sequence reads: CASSESHHTGPSTDTQYF. CDR3 nucleotides: TGCGCCAGCAGTGAGTCGCACCATACAGGGCCTAGCACAGATACGCAGTATTTT.

The chain joins TRBV19 to TRBJ2-3; 7 bases match TRBD2. The germline V gene encodes CDR1 LNHDA and CDR2 SQIVND (reference sequence). This CDR3 has 14 residues. Trimming removed 7 bases from V and 3 bases from J; junction bases left unmatched: 7. CDR3 sequence: CASNPGGRTDTQYF. In DNA, the CDR3 is TGTGCCAGTAATCCCGGGGGGAGAACAGATACGCAGTATTTT.

The chain links TRBV7-9 to TRBJ2-1; D gene ambiguous. CDR3 length: 14 amino acids. Trimming shortened V by 4 bases and J by 0 bases, and 7 bases separated the two germline ends. Germline-derived CDR1 and CDR2 are SEHNR and FQNEAQ (reference sequence). CDR3 loop: CASSSTRSYNEQFF. The CDR3 nucleotides read TGTGCCAGCAGCTCCACCCGCTCCTACAATGAGCAGTTCTTC.

This clone was seen only once. The V gene is TRBV7-2, the J gene TRBJ2-5; no firm D call. Trimming cost V 1 base and J 5 bases, with 11 bases left between them. CDR3 length: 14 amino acids. Germline loops: CDR1 SGHTA, CDR2 FQGNSA. Here the CDR3 reads CASSLVLPRETQYF. The CDR3, as DNA: TGTGCCAGCAGCTTAGTGCTCCCCCGGGAGACCCAGTACTTC.

The V gene is TRBV7-9, the J gene TRBJ2-3; 11 bases agree with TRBD1. J was trimmed by 4 bases and V by 5 bases; bases with no gene match: 5. CDR3 length: 15 amino acids. CDR1 is SEHNR and CDR2 is FQNEAQ in the germline V gene (reference sequence). CDR3 in amino acids: CASSPDRGQADTQYF. CDR3 DNA: TGTGCCAGCAGCCCGGACAGGGGGCAGGCAGATACGCAGTATTTT. Full variable domain (rest looked up from reference TRBV7-9 and TRBJ2-3): DTGVSQNPRHKITKRGQNVTFRCDPISEHNRLYWYRQTLGQGPEFLTYFQNEAQLEKSRLLSDRFSAERPKGSFSTLEIQRTEQGDSAMYLCASSPDRGQADTQYFGPGTRLTVL.

The gene calls are TRBV7-9 and TRBJ2-5; 10 positions match TRBD2. Germline trimming cut 1 base from V and 11 bases from J; bases unmatched to any gene: 16. The CDR3 is 17 residues long. Germline values: CDR1 SEHNR, CDR2 FQNEAQ (reference sequence). The DNA for the CDR3 is TGTGCCAGCAGCTTAGGACCCCTAGCGGGAGAAGTGGAGGAGCAGTACTTC. Its translation: CASSLGPLAGEVEEQYF.